This T cell receptor (beta chain) is from a study of T cells in tumors after PD-1 blockade. Overall study: Patients received pembrolizumab 200 mg every 3 weeks or cemiplimab 350 mg every 2 weeks. Peripheral blood samples averaged around 38,000 unique clonotypes and some 120,000 templates.

Trimming at V came to 1 base and at J to 5 bases, leaving 0 bases not matched to a gene. The germline CDR1 and CDR2 sequences are KGHSH and LQKENI. This CDR3 spans 13 amino acids. Here immunoSEQ multiplex PCR was the method, and the copy in TCRdb shows in-frame clones only, minus some. The profile shows roughly 19,000 clones, about 85% of them singletons. This TCR was sampled from a human donor with advanced basal cell or squamous cell carcinoma (not recorded which). This rearrangement joins TRBV18 to TRBJ2-5, with TRBD1 matching over 8 bases. The input for sequencing was PBMCs, taken after anti-PD-1 therapy. CDR3 sequence (DNA): TGTGCCAGCTCACCACGGACAGGGGAGACCCAGTACTTC. Its translation is CASSPRTGETQYF.